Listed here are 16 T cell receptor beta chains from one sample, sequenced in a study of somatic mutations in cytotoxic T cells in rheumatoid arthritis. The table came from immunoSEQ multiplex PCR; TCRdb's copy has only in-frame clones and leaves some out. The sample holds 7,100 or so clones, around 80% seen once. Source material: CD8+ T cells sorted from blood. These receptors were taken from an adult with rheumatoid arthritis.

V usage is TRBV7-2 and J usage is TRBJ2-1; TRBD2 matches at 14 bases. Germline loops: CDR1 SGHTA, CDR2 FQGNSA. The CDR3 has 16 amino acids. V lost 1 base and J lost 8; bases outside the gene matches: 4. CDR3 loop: CASSLGLAGGRDEQFF. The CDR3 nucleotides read TGTGCCAGCAGCTTAGGACTAGCGGGGGGGCGTGATGAGCAGTTCTTC.

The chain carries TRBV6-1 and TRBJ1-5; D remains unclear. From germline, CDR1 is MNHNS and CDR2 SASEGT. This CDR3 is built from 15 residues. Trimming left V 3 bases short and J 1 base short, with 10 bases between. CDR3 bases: TGTGCCAGCAGTGATATAGTTAGGAGCAATCAGCCCCAGCATTTT. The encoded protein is CASSDIVRSNQPQHF.

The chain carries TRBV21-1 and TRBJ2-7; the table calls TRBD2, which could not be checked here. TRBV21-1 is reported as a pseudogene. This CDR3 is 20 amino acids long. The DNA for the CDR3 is TGTGCCAGCAGCAAATTGGAGGGCAGGGAGCGAGGATGGGGCTCCTACGAGCAGTACGTC. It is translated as CASSKLEGRERGWGSYEQYV.

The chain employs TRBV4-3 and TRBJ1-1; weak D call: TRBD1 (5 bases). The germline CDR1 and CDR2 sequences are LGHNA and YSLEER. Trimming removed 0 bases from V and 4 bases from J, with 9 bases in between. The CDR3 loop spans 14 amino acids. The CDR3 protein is CASSQEGRGTEAFF. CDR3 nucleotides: TGCGCCAGCAGCCAAGAGGGGAGGGGCACTGAAGCTTTCTTT.

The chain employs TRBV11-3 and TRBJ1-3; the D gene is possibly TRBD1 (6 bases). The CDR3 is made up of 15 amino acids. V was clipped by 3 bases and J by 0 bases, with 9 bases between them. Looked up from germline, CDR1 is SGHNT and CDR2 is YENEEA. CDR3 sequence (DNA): TGTGCCAGCAGCTTGACACAGGGCTCTGGAAACACCATATATTTT. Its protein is CASSLTQGSGNTIYF.

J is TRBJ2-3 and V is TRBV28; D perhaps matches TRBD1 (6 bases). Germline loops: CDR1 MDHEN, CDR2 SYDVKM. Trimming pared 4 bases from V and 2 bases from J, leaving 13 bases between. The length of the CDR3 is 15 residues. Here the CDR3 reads CASSSRDKITDTQYF. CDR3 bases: TGTGCCAGCAGTTCTCGGGACAAGATCACAGATACGCAGTATTTT. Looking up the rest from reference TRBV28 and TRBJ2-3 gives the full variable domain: DVKVTQSSRYLVKRTGEKVFLECVQDMDHENMFWYRQDPGLGLRLIYFSYDVKMKEKGDIPEGYSVSREKKERFSLILESASTNQTSMYLCASSSRDKITDTQYFGPGTRLTVL.

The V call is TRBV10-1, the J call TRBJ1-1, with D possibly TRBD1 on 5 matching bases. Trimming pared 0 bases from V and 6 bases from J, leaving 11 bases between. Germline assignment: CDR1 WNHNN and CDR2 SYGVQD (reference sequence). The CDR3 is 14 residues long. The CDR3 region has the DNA TGCGCCAGCAGTGAGTCGGGGGGGGTGGCTGAAGCTTTCTTT. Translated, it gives CASSESGGVAEAFF.

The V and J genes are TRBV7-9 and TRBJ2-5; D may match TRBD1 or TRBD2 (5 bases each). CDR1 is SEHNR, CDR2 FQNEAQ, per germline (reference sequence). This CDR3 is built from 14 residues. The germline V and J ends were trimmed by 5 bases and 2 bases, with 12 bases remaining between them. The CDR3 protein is CASSPGQGQETQYF. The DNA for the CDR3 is TGTGCCAGCAGCCCGGGGCAGGGACAAGAGACCCAGTACTTC.

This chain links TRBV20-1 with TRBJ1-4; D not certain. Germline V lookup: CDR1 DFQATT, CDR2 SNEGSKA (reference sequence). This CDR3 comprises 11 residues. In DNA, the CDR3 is TGCTCCATCGGGGCTAATGAAAAACTGTTTTTT. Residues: CSIGANEKLFF.

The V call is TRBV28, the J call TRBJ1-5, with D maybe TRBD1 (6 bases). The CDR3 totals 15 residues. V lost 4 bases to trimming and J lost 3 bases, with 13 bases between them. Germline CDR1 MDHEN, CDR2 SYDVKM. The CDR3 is CASSWDTDSNQPQHF. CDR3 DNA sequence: TGTGCCAGCAGTTGGGACACCGATTCCAATCAGCCCCAGCATTTT.

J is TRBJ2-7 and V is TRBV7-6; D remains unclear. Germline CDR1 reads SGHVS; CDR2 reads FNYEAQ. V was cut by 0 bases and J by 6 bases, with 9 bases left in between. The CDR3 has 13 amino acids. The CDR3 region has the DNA TGTGCCAGCAGCTTAGCGGCCCAGAGCGAGCAGTACTTC. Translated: CASSLAAQSEQYF.

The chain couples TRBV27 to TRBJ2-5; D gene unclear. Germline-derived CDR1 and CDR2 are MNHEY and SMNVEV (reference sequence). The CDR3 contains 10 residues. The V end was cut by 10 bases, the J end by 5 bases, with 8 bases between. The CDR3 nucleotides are TGTGCCATCTTACAGGAGACCCAGTACTTC. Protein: CAILQETQYF.

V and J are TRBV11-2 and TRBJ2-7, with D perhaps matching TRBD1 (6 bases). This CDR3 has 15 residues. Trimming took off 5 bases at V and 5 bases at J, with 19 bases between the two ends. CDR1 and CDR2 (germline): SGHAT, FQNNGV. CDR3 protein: CASSLPLQGFHEQYF. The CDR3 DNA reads TGTGCCAGCAGCCTCCCCCTTCAGGGGTTCCACGAGCAGTACTTC.

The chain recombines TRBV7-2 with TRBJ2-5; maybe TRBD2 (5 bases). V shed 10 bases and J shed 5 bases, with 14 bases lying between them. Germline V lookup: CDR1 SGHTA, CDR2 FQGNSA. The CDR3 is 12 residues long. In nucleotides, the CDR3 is TGTGCCACCCAGGAGTCGGGGGAGACCCAGTACTTC. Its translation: CATQESGETQYF.

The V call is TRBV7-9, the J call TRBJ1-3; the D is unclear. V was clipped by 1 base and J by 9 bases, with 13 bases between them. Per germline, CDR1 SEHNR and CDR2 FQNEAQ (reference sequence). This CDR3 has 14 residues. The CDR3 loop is CASSLEKTETTIYF. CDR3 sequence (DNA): TGTGCCAGCAGCTTAGAGAAAACAGAGACCACCATATATTTT.

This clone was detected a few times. Here the CDR3 DNA reads TGTGCCAGCAGCTTTGGAACCGGGGAGCTGTTTTTT. Translating gives CASSFGTGELFF. The V gene is TRBV7-9, the J gene TRBJ2-2; D not certain. Trimming cost V 3 bases and J 5 bases, with 4 bases left between them. The CDR3 loop spans 12 amino acids. Germline CDR1 reads SEHNR; CDR2 reads FQNEAQ (reference sequence).